This T cell receptor beta chain appears in the sequencing data of a study of shared clonotypes between healthy human individuals. Naive CD8 cells, CD45RO-negative and positively selected for CCR7, excluded terminally differentiated effector memory CD45RA+ cells. Per the germline V gene, CDR1 is SGHRS and CDR2 is YFSETQ. The length of the CDR3 is 15 residues. V lost 4 bases and J 6 bases, leaving 16 bases between the germline ends. Sequencing was performed with immunoSEQ multiplex PCR; in TCRdb, only in-frame clones are kept and a portion is missing. The sample lists roughly 2 million clones; approximately 94% were seen once.

V usage is TRBV5-1 and J usage is TRBJ2-2, with D possibly matching TRBD1 (8 bases). The sequence came from a man aged 18-30 years in good health. The specimen was naive CD8+ T cells sorted from blood. CDR3 bases: TGCGCCAGCAGCCCGGACAGGGCGGGGGCCGGGGAGCTGTTTTTT. Protein: CASSPDRAGAGELFF.